This T cell receptor beta chain derives from a study of control samples from healthy donors and cancer patients. This CDR3 is 17 amino acids long. Germline V gene lookup returns CDR1 SGDLS and CDR2 YYNGEE. Trimming stripped 3 bases from V and 1 base from J, with 14 bases between. Measured with immunoSEQ multiplex PCR; TCRdb has only the in-frame clones, and not every one. This sample has under 150,000 clones; approximately 94% occur once, and the top ten carry 3.6%. Sequenced material: blood. The sequence was collected from a man aged 25 to 40 in good health. The chain couples TRBV9 to TRBJ1-6; the D is unclear. The CDR3 region is CASSALGVRSYNSPLHF. The CDR3 DNA reads TGTGCCAGCAGCGCCCTAGGAGTTCGGTCCTATAATTCACCCCTCCACTTT.